There are a few counts of the clone carrying this T cell receptor (beta chain). Its antigen remains unknown. The CDR3 has 14 residues. The V end was cut by 2 bases, the J end by 1 base, with 8 bases between. The V gene's germline CDR1 is SGHNT and CDR2 YENEEA. Making the TCR beta libraries involved quantitative 5'-RACE with molecular barcodes. TCRdb redid the calling of the 5' RACE reads with MiXCR, one entry per CDR3 protein. The repertoire consists of fewer than 450,000 distinct CDR3 sequences, with about a sixth occurring once and the leading ten covering approximately 1%. These data belong to a study of CD8 T cells in ankylosing spondylitis. Study results and caveats: Under 10 highly homologous variants formed a TCR beta motif that appeared characteristic of ankylosing spondylitis blood. Clones linked to disease were reported to show significant enrichment in matched ankylosing spondylitis synovial fluid. Prior work had noted some motif variants in reactive arthritis blood and synovial fluid.

The chain couples TRBV11-3 to TRBJ1-1; D ambiguous. The sequence was collected from a male donor with ankylosing spondylitis. The sample was blood, either unsorted or a sorted T cell fraction (not recorded which). CDR3 in DNA: TGTGCCAGCAGCTTACACCAAAAGAACACTGAAGCTTTCTTT. This gives the protein CASSLHQKNTEAFF.